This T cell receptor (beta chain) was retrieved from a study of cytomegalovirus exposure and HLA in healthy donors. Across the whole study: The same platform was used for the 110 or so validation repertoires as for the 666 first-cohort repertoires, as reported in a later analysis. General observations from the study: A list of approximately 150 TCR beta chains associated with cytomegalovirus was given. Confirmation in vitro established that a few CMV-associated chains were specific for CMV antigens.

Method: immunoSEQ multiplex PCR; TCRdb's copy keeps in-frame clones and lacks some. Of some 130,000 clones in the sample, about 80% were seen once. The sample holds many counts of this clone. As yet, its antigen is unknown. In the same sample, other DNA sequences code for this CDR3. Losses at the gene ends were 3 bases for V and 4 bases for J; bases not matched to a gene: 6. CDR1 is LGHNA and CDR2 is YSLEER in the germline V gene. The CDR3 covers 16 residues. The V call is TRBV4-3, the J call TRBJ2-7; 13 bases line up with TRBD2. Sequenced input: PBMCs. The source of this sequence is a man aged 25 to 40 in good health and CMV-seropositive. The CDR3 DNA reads TGCGCCAGCAGCCAGGTACTAGCGGGGGGGCCATACGAGCAGTACTTC. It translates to CASSQVLAGGPYEQYF.